One sample yielded the 11 T cell receptor beta chains listed below, sequenced in a study of STAT5B mutations in CD4+ large granular lymphocyte leukemia. Using immunoSEQ multiplex PCR, the repertoire was profiled, and TCRdb retains in-frame clones only, with some absent. The sample records some 27,000 clones, 70% to 75% being singletons. Sequenced: CD4+ T cells from blood buffy coats. The receptors were sampled from a human donor in good health.

This chain connects TRBV10-1 to TRBJ2-7; TRBD1 matches at 10 bases. The ends lost 6 bases at V and 6 bases at J; junction bases unmatched: 8. The CDR3 is made up of 14 amino acids. Germline assignment: CDR1 WNHNN and CDR2 SYGVQD (reference sequence). Here the CDR3 DNA reads TGCGCCAGCAGCCCCGGGACAGGGGCGGGCGAGCAGTACTTC. Its translation: CASSPGTGAGEQYF.

The gene calls are TRBV30 and TRBJ2-4; D possibly corresponds to TRBD1 (6 bases). Germline V CDR1 and CDR2: GTSNPN, SVGIG (reference sequence). This CDR3 is built from 14 residues. Trimming took off 1 base at V and 6 bases at J, with 13 bases between the two ends. The CDR3 region is CAWSANRVSNIQYF. For the CDR3, the DNA is TGTGCCTGGAGTGCCAACAGGGTTTCAAACATTCAGTACTTC.

V gene TRBV5-1 combines with J gene TRBJ2-7, with no clear D. V lost 0 bases and J 3 bases, leaving 10 bases between the germline ends. Germline values: CDR1 SGHRS, CDR2 YFSETQ. This CDR3 is 14 amino acids long. CDR3 DNA: TGCGCCAGCAGCTTGGTATCAGCGCGCTACGAGCAGTACTTC. Translated: CASSLVSARYEQYF.

This sequence joins TRBV15 and TRBJ2-2, with D uncertain. Germline V CDR1 and CDR2: LNHNV, YYDKDF (reference sequence). This CDR3 is 13 amino acids long. V lost 2 bases and J 6 bases, leaving 7 bases between the germline ends. CDR3 amino acids: CATSRSPPGELFF. CDR3 bases: TGTGCCACCAGCAGAAGCCCACCCGGGGAGCTGTTTTTT. Full variable domain (missing parts from reference TRBV15 and TRBJ2-2): DAMVIQNPRYQVTQFGKPVTLSCSQTLNHNVMYWYQQKSSQAPKLLFHYYDKDFNNEADTPDNFQSRRPNTSFCFLDIRSPGLGDTAMYLCATSRSPPGELFFGEGSRLTVL.

J is TRBJ2-2 and V is TRBV5-1; D might be TRBD2 (6 bases). Trimming left V 0 bases short and J 6 bases short, with 12 bases between. CDR3 length: 15 residues. Germline CDR1 is SGHRS and CDR2 is YFSETQ. This CDR3 is CASSLGREWAGELFF. The CDR3 DNA is TGCGCCAGCAGCTTGGGACGGGAGTGGGCCGGGGAGCTGTTTTTT.

This clone was seen more than once but under ten times. The chain links TRBV4-3 to TRBJ2-3; maybe TRBD1 (6 bases). Trimming took off 0 bases at V and 5 bases at J, with 18 bases between the two ends. The CDR3 extends over 17 amino acids. Germline V lookup: CDR1 LGHNA, CDR2 YSLEER. CDR3 nucleotide sequence: TGCGCCAGCAGCCAAGACCCAGGGGCCGGGCAAGAAGATACGCAGTATTTT. This gives the protein CASSQDPGAGQEDTQYF.

This clone was counted a single time. V gene TRBV6-5 combines with J gene TRBJ1-6; D is undetermined. The CDR3 consists of 16 residues. V lost 0 bases, J lost 0 bases, and 6 bases lay in between. CDR1 is MNHEY, CDR2 SVGAGI, per germline. CDR3 nucleotide sequence: TGTGCCAGCAGTTACTCTCGGGACTCCTATAATTCACCCCTCCACTTT. Amino acids: CASSYSRDSYNSPLHF.

The genes are TRBV7-8 and TRBJ2-7, with D perhaps matching TRBD1 (6 bases). The CDR3 consists of 13 residues. The V end was cut by 5 bases, the J end by 2 bases, with 10 bases between. Germline CDR1 reads SGHVS; CDR2 reads FQNEAQ. CDR3 sequence (DNA): TGTGCCAGCAGCCAAGGACAGACCTACGAGCAGTACTTC. Translated: CASSQGQTYEQYF.

This sequence joins TRBV19 and TRBJ2-7; D possibly matches TRBD1 or TRBD2 (5 bases each). The CDR3 has 14 residues. Deletions cut 8 bases from V and 0 bases from J, with 14 bases between. The germline gives CDR1 LNHDA, CDR2 SQIVND (reference sequence). The CDR3 DNA reads as TGTGCCAGTTCCGGGACCATTAGCTCCTACGAGCAGTACTTC. It codes for CASSGTISSYEQYF.

In DNA, the CDR3 is TGTGCCAGCAGCTTAGTCGCAGGACTAGCGGGAGGGAGGGAGCAGTACTTC. Translated, it gives CASSLVAGLAGGREQYF. The chain has TRBV7-8 and TRBJ2-7; the match to TRBD2 covers 15 bases. This CDR3 region has 17 residues. Trimming at V came to 1 base and at J to 7 bases, leaving 8 bases not matched to a gene. The germline V gene encodes CDR1 SGHVS and CDR2 FQNEAQ.

This clone appeared a few times. The rearrangement uses TRBV2 and TRBJ1-5, with D perhaps matching TRBD1 (5 bases). V shed 3 bases and J shed 7 bases, with 10 bases lying between them. The CDR3 has 13 amino acids. Per germline, CDR1 SNHLY and CDR2 FYNNEI. The CDR3 DNA sequence: TGTGCCAGCAGTGATCAGGGCGGCCAGCCCCAGCATTTT. Amino acids: CASSDQGGQPQHF.